The clone carrying this TCR beta chain came up a few times. The antigen is undetermined. The assay was run at deep level. Clones were read by immunoSEQ multiplex PCR, and TCRdb kept only the in-frame ones, dropping some. The table has a few million clones, approximately 93% seen once. All donors were Caucasian adults living in Nashville, Tennessee. The data belong to a study of shared clonotypes between healthy human individuals. Across the study: Donor ages ranged 18 to 49 years: a couple of women, a few men. Study-wide points: Incompleteness in sorted-subset sequencing, despite large depth, was shown by rarefaction.

This sequence originates from a young man in good health. Some clones in this sample may be carry-over from other donors' samples. Material for sequencing was naive CD4+ T cells from PBMCs. Regarding subset: CD45RA+ positively selected.

CDR3: CASSEGTSRTEAFF. CDR3 sequence (DNA): TGTGCCAGCAGTGAAGGGACCAGCCGGACTGAAGCTTTCTTT. This chain connects TRBV2 to TRBJ1-1; no firm D call. Trimming pared 1 base from V and 5 bases from J, leaving 11 bases between. The CDR3 contains 14 residues. Germline-derived CDR1 and CDR2 are SNHLY and FYNNEI.